The text below deals with one T cell receptor (beta chain). Its target is unknown. The method was immunoSEQ multiplex PCR; TCRdb's version includes in-frame clones alone and lacks a portion of them. The repertoire holds some 100,000 clones, around 92% seen once, with 0.65% to 0.9% in the top ten. The record originates from a study of siplizumab effects on memory and regulatory T cells. Trimming stripped 7 bases from V and 7 bases from J, with 11 bases between. The V gene's germline CDR1 is MNHNS and CDR2 SASEGT. The CDR3 totals 13 residues. General study points: The study found naive T cells seemingly more diverse than memory cells and seemingly major alloresponse contributors. Siplizumab brought about a significant reduction in alloreactive sequences traceable to unstimulated CD4+ memory cells. No assignable naive or memory phenotype existed for roughly 80-96% of proliferating CD4+ or CD8+ clones. The study did not confirm that proliferating Tregs from siplizumab cultures were suppressive.

The V call is TRBV6-1, the J call TRBJ1-6; maybe TRBD1 (5 bases). The sequence was obtained from a human donor in good health. The sample taken for sequencing was Tregs sorted from blood. The CDR3 bases are TGTGCCAGCATAGTACAGGCGAATTCACCCCTCCACTTT. Its translation is CASIVQANSPLHF.